What follows are 27 T cell receptor beta chains derived from one specimen sequenced in a study of T-cell memory formation after mild COVID-19. MiXCR was run by TCRdb on the 5' RACE reads, yielding one entry per CDR3 protein. Among 200,000 to 250,000 distinct CDR3 sequences, roughly 9.4% were seen once, and the ten largest hold roughly a fifth. The specimen sequenced was PBMCs or a T cell subset sorted from them (not recorded which). These receptors originate from a man younger than 35 who had mild COVID-19 (a few samples of this study predate the infection). Cell type and time point are not known.

This sequence joins TRBV20-1 and TRBJ2-7; 8 positions match TRBD2. The CDR3 sequence is 13 residues long. Germline V gene data show CDR1 as DFQATT and CDR2 as SNEGSKA (reference sequence). J gave up 4 bases and V 5 bases, and 7 bases lay outside the gene matches. This chain's CDR3 is CSAHKVAGYEQYF. As DNA, the CDR3 is TGCAGTGCTCATAAAGTAGCGGGATACGAGCAGTACTTC.

This clonotype was observed a handful of times. The chain employs TRBV11-2 and TRBJ2-5, with a weak D call TRBD2 (6 bases). The CDR3 spans 15 residues. Trimming removed 2 bases from V and 1 base from J, with 11 bases in between. CDR1 and CDR2 (germline): SGHAT, FQNNGV. The DNA of the CDR3 is TGTGCCAGCAGCTTAACGCGCGGGGTCCAAGAGACCCAGTACTTC. As protein: CASSLTRGVQETQYF.

The J gene is TRBJ2-1, the V gene TRBV4-1; TRBD2 matches at 7 bases. J gave up 4 bases and V 2 bases, and 11 bases lay outside the gene matches. CDR3 length: 17 amino acids. CDR1 is MGHRA, CDR2 YSYEKL, per germline. CDR3 amino acids: CASSQIGRATRYNEQFF. CDR3 coding DNA: TGCGCCAGCAGCCAAATTGGGAGGGCCACCAGGTACAATGAGCAGTTCTTC.

The chain employs TRBV2 and TRBJ1-5, with D uncertain. Germline V lookup: CDR1 SNHLY, CDR2 FYNNEI. This CDR3 has 16 residues. V lost 1 base and J lost 5, with 15 bases in between. Here the CDR3 reads CASSEGSYFGDQPQHF. The CDR3 bases are TGTGCCAGCAGTGAAGGGTCCTATTTCGGGGATCAGCCCCAGCATTTT. Drawing the rest from reference TRBV2 and TRBJ1-5, the complete variable domain is EPEVTQTPSHQVTQMGQEVILRCVPISNHLYFYWYRQILGQKVEFLVSFYNNEISEKSEIFDDQFSVERPDGSNFTLKIRSTKLEDSAMYFCASSEGSYFGDQPQHFGDGTRLSIL.

The table lists this clonotype with a few counts. The gene calls are TRBV6-6 and TRBJ2-3; 9 nucleotides agree with TRBD2. V dropped 6 bases and J dropped 15; count of bases not matched to a gene: 10. CDR3 length equals 12 residues. Looked up from germline, CDR1 is MNHNY and CDR2 is SVGAGI (reference sequence). The CDR3 protein is CASRPPAGGLYF. CDR3 bases: TGTGCCAGCAGGCCCCCGGCGGGGGGGCTTTATTTT.

This clonotype has a handful of counts. This sequence joins TRBV3-1 and TRBJ1-4; D unclear. The V gene's germline CDR1 is LGHDT and CDR2 YNNKEL (reference sequence). The V end was cut by 2 bases, the J end by 0 bases, with 13 bases between. This CDR3 region has 17 residues. For the CDR3, the DNA is TGTGCCAGCAGCCAATGGTCCCCGAGGACAACTAATGAAAAACTGTTTTTT. Its protein is CASSQWSPRTTNEKLFF.

The chain joins TRBV29-1 to TRBJ2-1; D ambiguous. The CDR3 sequence is 13 residues long. Germline CDR1 and CDR2: SQVTM and ANQGSEA. V was shortened by 7 bases and J by 7 bases, with 17 bases between the two germline ends. Here the CDR3 reads CSANVHTRNEQFF. The CDR3 region has the DNA TGCAGCGCCAACGTCCATACGCGGAATGAGCAGTTCTTC.

This clonotype was counted a few times. The rearrangement uses TRBV27 and TRBJ2-1; D might be TRBD2 (6 bases). The V end was cut by 5 bases, the J end by 1 base, with 12 bases between. The CDR3 spans 15 residues. The V gene's germline CDR1 is MNHEY and CDR2 SMNVEV (reference sequence). CDR3 loop: CASSVRAGSYNEQFF. The CDR3 region has the DNA TGTGCCAGCAGTGTTAGGGCGGGGTCCTACAATGAGCAGTTCTTC.

There are a few counts of this clonotype. The chain's CDR3 is CSARDRASGGADTQYF. The CDR3 DNA reads TGCAGTGCTAGAGATCGGGCTAGCGGGGGGGCAGATACGCAGTATTTT. The V and J genes are TRBV20-1 and TRBJ2-3; 12 bases align to TRBD2. The CDR3 has 16 residues. Germline trimming cut 0 bases from V and 4 bases from J; bases unmatched to any gene: 5. CDR1 and CDR2 (germline): DFQATT, SNEGSKA (reference sequence).

This clonotype came up a few times. The chain employs TRBV6-2 or TRBV6-3 and TRBJ2-6, with 9 bases aligning to TRBD1. CDR1 and CDR2 (germline): MNHEY, SVGEGT. With V trimmed by 2 bases and J by 0 bases, 2 bases remained unmatched. The CDR3 spans 17 residues. CDR3 protein: CASSYPGQGSGANVLTF. CDR3 DNA sequence: TGTGCCAGCAGTTACCCGGGACAGGGCTCTGGGGCCAACGTCCTGACTTTC.

This clonotype was seen a handful of times. The chain carries TRBV2 and TRBJ1-5; possible D gene TRBD1, 5 bases. Between the trimmed V and J ends, which lost 6 bases and 8 bases, there was a span of 20 bases. CDR1 and CDR2 from the germline V gene are SNHLY and FYNNEI. This CDR3 region has 15 residues. The CDR3: CASSAWDGQTEPQHF. CDR3 in DNA: TGTGCCAGCAGCGCCTGGGACGGACAAACCGAGCCCCAGCATTTT.

There are a few counts of this clonotype. This chain connects TRBV20-1 to TRBJ2-2; 7 bases line up with TRBD2. The germline CDR1 and CDR2 sequences are DFQATT and SNEGSKA (reference sequence). The V segment lost 5 bases and the J segment 2 bases; nucleotides outside the gene matches: 11. CDR3 length equals 16 residues. CDR3 bases: TGCAGTGCTCCCTACCGAGGCGGGGGAAACACCGGGGAGCTGTTTTTT. This sequence encodes CSAPYRGGGNTGELFF.

The chain employs TRBV12-3 or TRBV12-4 and TRBJ2-7, with D tentatively TRBD2 (6 bases). This CDR3 has 14 amino acids. V dropped 9 bases and J dropped 0 bases, with 15 bases sitting between them. The CDR3 loop reads CASWRAGSSYEQYF. CDR3 sequence (DNA): TGTGCCAGTTGGAGGGCGGGGAGCTCCTACGAGCAGTACTTC.

The table lists this clonotype with a few counts. The genes are TRBV25-1 and TRBJ2-7; TRBD1 might be the D (7 bases). Trimming removed 4 bases at V and 5 bases at J, with 15 bases between. This CDR3 has 14 amino acids. Germline CDR1 reads MGHDK; CDR2 reads SYGVNS. For the CDR3, the DNA is TGTGCCAGCAGTGGCGACAGGGAGGTTAACGAGCAGTACTTC. Protein: CASSGDREVNEQYF.

The chain couples TRBV4-3 to TRBJ2-7; the D is unclear. Germline values: CDR1 LGHNA, CDR2 YSLEER. Trimming took 0 bases from V and 3 from J, leaving 15 bases between them. The CDR3 contains 16 residues. CDR3 in DNA: TGCGCCAGCAGCCAAGATGTACAGCTCCTGGGCTACGAGCAGTACTTC. Protein product: CASSQDVQLLGYEQYF.

V and J are TRBV5-1 and TRBJ1-1; D is unclear. This CDR3 contains 13 residues. V was shortened by 3 bases and J by 0 bases, with 6 bases between the two germline ends. The germline gives CDR1 SGHRS, CDR2 YFSETQ. The CDR3 reads CASSSVMNTEAFF. The CDR3 DNA follows: TGCGCCAGCAGCTCTGTAATGAACACTGAAGCTTTCTTT.

This clonotype was seen a few times. The genes are TRBV7-9 and TRBJ2-3, with 11 nucleotides matching TRBD2. V was clipped by 3 bases and J by 3 bases; unmatched bases: 5. Germline loops: CDR1 SEHNR, CDR2 FQNEAQ (reference sequence). The CDR3 has 16 residues. DNA of the CDR3: TGTGCCAGCAGCTTCCCTAGCGGGGGGACAACAGATACGCAGTATTTT. Protein: CASSFPSGGTTDTQYF.

This clonotype has more than one count but fewer than ten. CDR3 in DNA: TGTGCCAGCAGTTCGGGACAGGGGAGGGATACGCAGTATTTT. Its translation is CASSSGQGRDTQYF. The chain links TRBV12-3 or TRBV12-4 to TRBJ2-3; 10 nucleotides align to TRBD1. The junction had 4 bases not matched to a gene; V was cut back by 4 bases and J by 6 bases. The CDR3 is made up of 14 amino acids.

This clonotype was observed many times. The V gene is TRBV27, the J gene TRBJ1-5; D gene ambiguous. The CDR3 runs 15 residues. Trimming stripped 4 bases from V and 7 bases from J, with 17 bases between. Germline values: CDR1 MNHEY, CDR2 SMNVEV (reference sequence). The CDR3 reads CASSSINGVGQPQHF. The CDR3 bases are TGTGCCAGCAGTTCAATAAACGGGGTCGGGCAGCCCCAGCATTTT.

This clonotype was counted only a few times. This chain connects TRBV6-2 or TRBV6-3 to TRBJ1-2; no definite D call. Trimming took off 4 bases at V and 4 bases at J, with 4 bases between the two ends. There are 11 residues in the CDR3. Germline assignment: CDR1 MNHEY and CDR2 SVGEGT. The CDR3 sequence is CASSSRYGYTF. CDR3 nucleotide sequence: TGTGCCAGCAGTTCGCGCTATGGCTACACCTTC.

In nucleotides, the CDR3 is TGCAGTGCTAGAGATCGGCGGCGGTTCACAGATACGCAGTATTTT. Amino acid sequence: CSARDRRRFTDTQYF. This chain links TRBV20-1 with TRBJ2-3; D is undetermined. Germline V gives CDR1 DFQATT, CDR2 SNEGSKA (reference sequence). V was trimmed by 0 bases and J by 2 bases, leaving 12 bases between them. This CDR3 has 15 residues.

J is TRBJ2-1 and V is TRBV12-3 or TRBV12-4; D gene unclear. V was pared by 7 bases and J by 6 bases, with 19 bases between. The CDR3 consists of 15 residues. The CDR3 DNA sequence: TGTGCCAGCATGGAGCTCATCGGTTCGGGCAATGAGCAGTTCTTC. It codes for CASMELIGSGNEQFF.

The rearrangement joins TRBV5-6 to TRBJ2-7, with 9 nucleotides matching TRBD1. The V gene end was trimmed by 6 bases and the J gene end by 5 bases; junction bases not matched to a gene: 12. Germline V gene data show CDR1 as SGHDT and CDR2 as YYEEEE. The CDR3 runs 15 residues. The CDR3 DNA is TGTGCCAGCACGCGACCGGGACAGGGAACCGACGAGCAGTACGTC. It encodes CASTRPGQGTDEQYV.

This clonotype occurred many times. The chain recombines TRBV7-2 with TRBJ2-1; D is possibly TRBD1 (5 bases). The germline V gene has CDR1 SGHTA and CDR2 FQGNSA. V lost 3 bases and J lost 2, with 8 bases in between. This CDR3 is 14 amino acids long. This CDR3 reads CASSFLTAYNEQFF. The CDR3 nucleotides are TGTGCCAGCAGCTTTTTGACAGCCTACAATGAGCAGTTCTTC. Looking up the rest from reference TRBV7-2 and TRBJ2-1 gives the full variable domain: GAGVSQSPSNKVTEKGKDVELRCDPISGHTALYWYRQSLGQGLEFLIYFQGNSAPDKSGLPSDRFSAERTGGSVSTLTIQRTQQEDSAVYLCASSFLTAYNEQFFGPGTRLTVL.

In this sample, this clonotype turned up many times. The genes are TRBV10-3 and TRBJ1-1; 7 bases are shared with TRBD1. Germline loops: CDR1 ENHRY, CDR2 SYGVKD. V shed 3 bases, J shed 2 bases, and the junction held 3 bases outside the gene matches. The CDR3 length is 14 residues. The CDR3 DNA reads as TGTGCCATCAGTGATGACAGGGACAACACTGAAGCTTTCTTT. This gives the protein CAISDDRDNTEAFF.

This clonotype was observed a handful of times. The chain is built from TRBV18 and TRBJ1-2, with TRBD1 as a possible D gene (5 bases). V lost 5 bases and J lost 4, with 11 bases in between. This CDR3 is 13 amino acids long. Per germline, CDR1 KGHSH and CDR2 LQKENI. This chain's CDR3 is CASSADSSYGYTF. The CDR3 DNA reads TGTGCCAGCTCAGCCGACAGTTCCTATGGCTACACCTTC.

Only a few counts were recorded for this clonotype. This sequence joins TRBV6-5 and TRBJ1-1; 7 bases agree with TRBD1. Per the germline V gene, CDR1 is MNHEY and CDR2 is SVGAGI. The CDR3 is made up of 13 amino acids. Trimming at V came to 4 bases and at J to 5 bases, leaving 4 bases not matched to a gene. The CDR3 region is CASSLTGATEAFF. The CDR3, as DNA: TGTGCCAGCAGTTTAACAGGGGCAACTGAAGCTTTCTTT.